These 17 T cell receptor beta chains were all obtained from the same sample, sequenced in a study of T cell responses to AZD1222 COVID-19 vaccine (dated by TCRdb to the early 2020s). Libraries were prepared through the immunoSEQ multiplex PCR assay. The source is immuneACCESS, and TCRdb retained only in-frame sequences with V and J called. Part of the clones is not carried over; for the studies checked, unresolved V genes explain less than half of this, and the remainder is unexplained. Present in this sample are more than 95,000 clones, about nine tenths of which were seen just once. The ten largest clones represent 7.2% of the sample. This specimen's time point label, interpreted: baseline before first vaccination. Sequencing used peripheral blood, obtained on day 0 of AZD1222 vaccination. The receptors were sampled from an adult in good health.

The genes are TRBV6-2 or TRBV6-3 and TRBJ2-1, with unresolved D. This CDR3 region has 12 residues. Looked up from germline, CDR1 is MNHEY and CDR2 is SVGEGT. V lost 5 bases, J lost 12 bases, and 14 bases lay in between. The CDR3 DNA reads TGTGCCAGCAGTATCGGGCCCTTAGGGCAGTTCTTC. It is translated as CASSIGPLGQFF.

J is TRBJ2-1 and V is TRBV2; 16 bases match TRBD2. The J segment lost 6 bases and the V segment lost 6 bases, leaving 11 bases of the junction unmatched. CDR3 length: 18 residues. The germline V gene has CDR1 SNHLY and CDR2 FYNNEI. The CDR3 loop is CASRPPGLAGGLGNEQFF. DNA for the CDR3: TGTGCCAGCAGACCCCCGGGACTAGCGGGAGGGCTCGGCAATGAGCAGTTCTTC.

This chain connects TRBV2 to TRBJ2-2; a weak D match, TRBD1 (6 bases). The germline V gene has CDR1 SNHLY and CDR2 FYNNEI. CDR3 length: 15 residues. Deletions cut 9 bases from V and 4 bases from J, with 18 bases between. The CDR3 loop reads CASGPGTPSTGELFF. As DNA, the CDR3 is TGTGCCAGTGGCCCCGGGACACCCTCCACCGGGGAGCTGTTTTTT.

The rearrangement links TRBV6-5 to TRBJ2-1, with TRBD2 matching over 8 bases. V lost 2 bases, J lost 2 bases, and 5 bases stayed unmatched. CDR1 is MNHEY, CDR2 SVGAGI, per germline. The CDR3 loop spans 16 amino acids. The CDR3 coding sequence is TGTGCCAGCAGTTACAGCGGGAGTACGGCCTACAATGAGCAGTTCTTC. This encodes CASSYSGSTAYNEQFF.

The chain carries TRBV28 and TRBJ1-4; TRBD1 matches at 7 bases. The junction had 14 bases not matched to a gene; V was cut back by 8 bases and J by 8 bases. The CDR3 sequence is 15 residues long. Germline V gene data show CDR1 as MDHEN and CDR2 as SYDVKM. CDR3 in amino acids: CASGDRTGAEEKLFF. DNA of the CDR3: TGTGCCAGCGGAGACAGAACAGGGGCGGAGGAAAAACTGTTTTTT.

This sequence joins TRBV18 and TRBJ2-3; D not resolved. Trimming stripped 3 bases from V and 2 bases from J, with 9 bases between. Germline-derived CDR1 and CDR2 are KGHSH and LQKENI. This CDR3 comprises 14 residues. CDR3 region: CASSPTALTDTQYF. The CDR3, as DNA: TGTGCCAGCTCACCTACGGCTCTCACAGATACGCAGTATTTT. The complete variable domain, with remaining parts taken from reference TRBV18 and TRBJ2-3, reads NAGVMQNPRHLVRRRGQEARLRCSPMKGHSHVYWYRQLPEEGLKFMVYLQKENIIDESGMPKERFSAEFPKEGPSILRIQQVVRGDSAAYFCASSPTALTDTQYFGPGTRLTVL.

The chain links TRBV28 to TRBJ2-1; 10 bases fit TRBD1. With V trimmed by 6 bases and J by 6 bases, 14 bases remained unmatched. CDR1 MDHEN and CDR2 SYDVKM come from the germline V gene. This CDR3 contains 17 residues. In DNA form, the CDR3 reads TGTGCCAGCAGACTTTTTGGATCCGGGACAGGGGTCAATGAGCAGTTCTTC. Translation gives CASRLFGSGTGVNEQFF.

The chain combines TRBV28 with TRBJ1-1, with D uncertain. CDR1 is MDHEN and CDR2 is SYDVKM in the germline V gene. The CDR3 runs 15 residues. Trimming left V 5 bases short and J 1 base short, with 14 bases between. This CDR3 reads CASSRTRAQNTEAFF. The CDR3 bases are TGTGCCAGCAGTCGCACTCGGGCACAGAACACTGAAGCTTTCTTT.

CDR3 nucleotide sequence: TGCGCCAGCAGTGAGTCCCCAGGGATGGATCAGCCCCAGCATTTT. It specifies CASSESPGMDQPQHF. The chain recombines TRBV10-2 with TRBJ1-5; D is perhaps TRBD1 (5 bases). Deletions cut 0 bases from V and 5 bases from J, with 11 bases between. This CDR3 has 15 amino acids. Germline V lookup: CDR1 WSHSY, CDR2 SAAADI.

This clone has more than one count but fewer than ten. The chain joins TRBV30 to TRBJ2-2, with no clear D. Trimming removed 1 base from V and 4 bases from J, with 16 bases in between. The CDR3 extends over 16 amino acids. Germline assignment: CDR1 GTSNPN and CDR2 SVGIG (reference sequence). CDR3 coding DNA: TGTGCCTGGAGTGACCCGCCGGATTCTGCCACCGGGGAGCTGTTTTTT. Amino acids: CAWSDPPDSATGELFF.

This clone was picked up one time. V is TRBV6-2 or TRBV6-3 and J is TRBJ1-4; D is ambiguous. The germline CDR1 and CDR2 sequences are MNHEY and SVGEGT. The CDR3 has 15 amino acids. The V gene lost 2 bases and the J gene lost 0 bases, with 7 bases spanning the gap. This CDR3 reads CASSYRRATNEKLFF. CDR3 nucleotides: TGTGCCAGCAGTTACCGACGTGCAACTAATGAAAAACTGTTTTTT.

The V and J genes are TRBV7-9 and TRBJ2-5, with 7 bases matching TRBD1. J was trimmed by 2 bases and V by 3 bases; bases with no gene match: 6. Germline V CDR1 and CDR2: SEHNR, FQNEAQ (reference sequence). This CDR3 has 15 amino acids. The CDR3 nucleotides are TGTGCCAGCAGCTTTCAATCGGGACAGCAAGAGACCCAGTACTTC. This codes for CASSFQSGQQETQYF.

The chain recombines TRBV6-5 with TRBJ2-1; D unresolved. The CDR3 is made up of 13 amino acids. Germline V gene data show CDR1 as MNHEY and CDR2 as SVGAGI. The V end lost 4 bases, the J end lost 8 bases, and 12 bases lay between the germline ends. CDR3 sequence (DNA): TGTGCCAGCAGTTCGCTCTTAAGCGATGAGCAGTTCTTC. Translating it yields CASSSLLSDEQFF.

V is TRBV5-5 and J is TRBJ2-1; 13 bases agree with TRBD2. This CDR3 has 17 residues. CDR1 is SGHKS and CDR2 is YYEKEE in the germline V gene (reference sequence). Trimming cost V 5 bases and J 5 bases; bases outside gene matches: 10. The CDR3 sequence: CASSRTRLAGGHNEQFF. The DNA of the CDR3 is TGTGCCAGCAGTCGGACCCGACTAGCGGGAGGCCACAATGAGCAGTTCTTC. Drawing the rest from reference TRBV5-5 and TRBJ2-1, the complete variable domain is DAGVTQSPTHLIKTRGQQVTLRCSPISGHKSVSWYQQVLGQGPQFIFQYYEKEERGRGNFPDRFSARQFPNYSSELNVNALLLGDSALYLCASSRTRLAGGHNEQFFGPGTRLTVL.

This clone came up a few times. The chain uses TRBV7-9 and TRBJ2-7; D possibly matches TRBD1 or TRBD2 (5 bases each). The germline gives CDR1 SEHNR, CDR2 FQNEAQ (reference sequence). V was shortened by 3 bases and J by 2 bases, with 14 bases between the two germline ends. There are 15 residues in the CDR3. The CDR3 coding sequence is TGTGCCAGCAGCTTCACCGGGACGGTACCCTACGAGCAGTACTTC. Protein: CASSFTGTVPYEQYF.

V and J are TRBV6-5 and TRBJ2-1; a weak D match, TRBD2 (6 bases). The CDR3 extends over 14 amino acids. In germline, CDR1 is MNHEY, CDR2 SVGAGI. V was clipped by 7 bases and J by 3 bases, with 13 bases between them. The CDR3 sequence is CASTRGSSYNEQFF. CDR3 bases: TGTGCCAGCACCCGGGGGTCCAGCTACAATGAGCAGTTCTTC.

This clone was detected a few times. This sequence joins TRBV11-2 and TRBJ2-7, with D unclear. The length of the CDR3 is 14 residues. V was clipped by 4 bases and J by 4 bases, with 14 bases between them. CDR1 is SGHAT, CDR2 FQNNGV, per germline. CDR3 residues: CASSSLLRVYEQYF. CDR3 in DNA: TGTGCCAGCAGCTCCCTACTAAGGGTTTACGAGCAGTACTTC. Combining the CDR3 with reference TRBV11-2 and TRBJ2-7 gives the whole variable domain EAGVAQSPRYKIIEKRQSVAFWCNPISGHATLYWYQQILGQGPKLLIQFQNNGVVDDSQLPKDRFSAERLKGVDSTLKIQPAKLEDSAVYLCASSSLLRVYEQYFGPGTRLTVT.